This TCR beta chain was sequenced in a study of T cell repertoires in cytomegalovirus infection (dated by TCRdb to the late 2010s). Background for the entire study: Peptide stimulations targeted recently identified HLA-C-restricted CMV epitopes, whose presentation resists viral immunomodulation, together with well-studied HLA-B-restricted epitopes. Donor HLA type was relevant to the analysis, because carriage of CMV infection together with the matching HLA type was indicated by public TCR beta signatures. Results the study describes overall, beyond this receptor: Carriers of CMV infection plus the relevant HLA type were discriminated by the cumulative frequency of public TCR beta family members in the study cohort and in an independent roughly 370-donor cohort. The ex vivo response was dominated by HLA-C-restricted CMV-specific TCR beta clonotypes, which also provided the single most frequent clonotype in two of eight donors.

V is trimmed back by 6 bases and J by 7 bases, and the junction contains 8 bases that no gene match accounts for. CDR1 LNHDA and CDR2 SQIVND are derived from the germline V gene (reference sequence). From the cysteine up to the phenylalanine, the CDR3 has a length of 14 residues. The sequence is cut down to CDR3 DNA, 42 bases in frame from base 1. Instrument used: Illumina HiSeq 1500. TCRdb redid the processing of the public reads, applying fastp at Q25 and MiXCR, and retained in-frame beta chains. For every CDR3 protein sequence, its rows merge into one entry that carries the most common genes and DNA. The sample contains roughly 920,000 distinct CDR3 sequences, approximately 31% of them found a single time. The biggest ten clones account for 13% of the sample. As to this clonotype: This clone's antigen is unknown. Base qualities are not at hand, and no much larger clone is one base apart.

Interpreted using the paper, the treatment or condition label stands for: in vitro stimulation with specific CMV peptide epitopes to enrich CMV-specific T cells. The material was cultured CD8+ T cells from PBMCs, obtained from culture after CMV antigen stimulation. This chain joins TRBV19 to TRBJ1-5, with 8 bases aligning to TRBD1. The receptor's source is a human donor in good health (CMV status not recorded). Some clones in this sample may be carry-over from other donors' samples. The CDR3 region: CASRPRGLRQPQHF. The DNA reads as follows: TGTGCCAGTAGGCCCAGGGGGCTACGGCAGCCCCAGCATTTT.